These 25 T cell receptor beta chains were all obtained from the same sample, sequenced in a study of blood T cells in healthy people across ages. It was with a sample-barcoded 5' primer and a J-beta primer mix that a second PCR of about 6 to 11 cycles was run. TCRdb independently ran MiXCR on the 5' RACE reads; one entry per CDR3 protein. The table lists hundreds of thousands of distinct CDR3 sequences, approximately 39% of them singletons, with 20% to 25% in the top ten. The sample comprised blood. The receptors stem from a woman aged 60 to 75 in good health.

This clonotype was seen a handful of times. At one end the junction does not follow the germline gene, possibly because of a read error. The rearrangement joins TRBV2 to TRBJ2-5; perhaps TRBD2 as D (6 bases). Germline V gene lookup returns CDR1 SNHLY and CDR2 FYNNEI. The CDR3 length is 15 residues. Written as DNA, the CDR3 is TGTGCCAGCAGTAAAGCGGGTGCTATACTGGAGACCCAGTACTTC. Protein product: CASSKAGAILETQYF.

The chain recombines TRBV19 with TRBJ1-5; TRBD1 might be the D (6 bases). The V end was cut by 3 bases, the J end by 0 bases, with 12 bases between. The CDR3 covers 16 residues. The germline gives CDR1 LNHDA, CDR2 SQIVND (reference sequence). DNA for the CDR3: TGTGCCAGTAGTATGGGGGGCCTTAATAGCAATCAGCCCCAGCATTTT. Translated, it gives CASSMGGLNSNQPQHF.

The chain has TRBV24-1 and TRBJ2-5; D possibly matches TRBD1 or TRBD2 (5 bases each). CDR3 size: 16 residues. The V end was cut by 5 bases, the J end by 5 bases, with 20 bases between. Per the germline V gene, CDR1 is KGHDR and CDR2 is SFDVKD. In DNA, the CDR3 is TGTGCCACCAGTGTTCCGGGGACGGGATCGGAGGAGACCCAGTACTTC. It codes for CATSVPGTGSEETQYF.

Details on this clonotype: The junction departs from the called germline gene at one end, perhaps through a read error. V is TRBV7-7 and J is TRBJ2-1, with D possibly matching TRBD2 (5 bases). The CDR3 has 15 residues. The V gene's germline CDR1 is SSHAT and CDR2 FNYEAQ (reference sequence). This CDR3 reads CASSYGRAEYNEQFF. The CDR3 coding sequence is TGTGCTAGCAGCTATGGACGAGCGGAATACAATGAGCAGTTCTTC.

The CDR3 bases are TGTGCCAGCTCACCACGTGGGACTAGCGGCAATGAGCAGTTCTTC. This gives the protein CASSPRGTSGNEQFF. The chain links TRBV18 to TRBJ2-1; the match to TRBD2 covers 11 bases. J lost 6 bases, V lost 1 base, and 2 bases had no gene match. CDR1 and CDR2 (germline): KGHSH, LQKENI. This CDR3 has 15 residues.

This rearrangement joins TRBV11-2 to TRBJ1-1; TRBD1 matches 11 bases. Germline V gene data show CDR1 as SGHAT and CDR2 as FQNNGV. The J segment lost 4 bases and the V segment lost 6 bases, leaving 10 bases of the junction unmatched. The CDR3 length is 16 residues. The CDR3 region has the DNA TGTGCCAGCAGTTTCCCGGGACAGGGGGTGGGCACTGAAGCTTTCTTT. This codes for CASSFPGQGVGTEAFF.

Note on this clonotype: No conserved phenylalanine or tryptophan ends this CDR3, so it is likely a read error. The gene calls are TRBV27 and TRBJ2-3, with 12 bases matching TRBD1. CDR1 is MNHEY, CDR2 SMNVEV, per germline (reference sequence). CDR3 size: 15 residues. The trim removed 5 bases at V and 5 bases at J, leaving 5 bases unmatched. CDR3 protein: CASSRGQGAGDTQYL. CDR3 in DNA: TGTGCCAGCAGTCGGGGACAGGGGGCAGGAGATACGCAGTATTTA.

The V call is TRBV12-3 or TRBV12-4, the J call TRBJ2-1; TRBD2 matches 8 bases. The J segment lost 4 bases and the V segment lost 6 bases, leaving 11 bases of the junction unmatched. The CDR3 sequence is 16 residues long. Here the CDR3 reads CASSRHGSGIYNEQFF. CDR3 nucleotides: TGTGCCAGCAGCCGCCATGGTAGCGGGATTTACAATGAGCAGTTCTTC.

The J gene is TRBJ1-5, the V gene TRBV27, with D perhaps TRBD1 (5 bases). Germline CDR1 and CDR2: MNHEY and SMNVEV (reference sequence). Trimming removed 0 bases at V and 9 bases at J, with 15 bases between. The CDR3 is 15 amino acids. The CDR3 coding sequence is TGTGCCAGCAGTTTATCAGGGGTCGGGGCTGGGCCCCAGCATTTT. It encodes CASSLSGVGAGPQHF.

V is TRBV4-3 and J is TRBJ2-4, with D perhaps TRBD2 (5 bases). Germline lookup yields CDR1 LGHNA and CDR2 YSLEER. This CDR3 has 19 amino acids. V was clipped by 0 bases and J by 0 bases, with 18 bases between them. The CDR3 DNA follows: TGCGCCAGCAGCCAAGATAGAGGGAGATTTGGGCTAGCCAAAAACATTCAGTACTTC. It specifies CASSQDRGRFGLAKNIQYF.

In nucleotides, the CDR3 is TGCAGTGCCACCTTGGACAGTTTCAATGAGCAGTACTTC. This codes for CSATLDSFNEQYF. The chain has TRBV20-1 and TRBJ2-5; tentatively, D is TRBD1 (6 bases). This CDR3 is 13 amino acids long. Germline values: CDR1 DFQATT, CDR2 SNEGSKA (reference sequence). Trimming stripped 6 bases from V and 11 bases from J, with 22 bases between.

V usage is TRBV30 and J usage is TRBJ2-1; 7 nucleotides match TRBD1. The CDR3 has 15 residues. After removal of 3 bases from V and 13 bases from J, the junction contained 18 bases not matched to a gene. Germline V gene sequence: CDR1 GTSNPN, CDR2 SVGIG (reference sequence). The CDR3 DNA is TGTGCCTGGAGCCCACTCCGGGACAGTCAAGAGACCCAGTTCTTC. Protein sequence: CAWSPLRDSQETQFF.

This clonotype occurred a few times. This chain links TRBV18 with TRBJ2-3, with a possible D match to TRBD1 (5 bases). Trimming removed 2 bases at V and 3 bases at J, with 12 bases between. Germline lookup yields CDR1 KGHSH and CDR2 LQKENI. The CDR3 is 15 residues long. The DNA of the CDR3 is TGTGCCAGCTCACCAACGACAGTTTCGACAGATACGCAGTATTTT. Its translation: CASSPTTVSTDTQYF.

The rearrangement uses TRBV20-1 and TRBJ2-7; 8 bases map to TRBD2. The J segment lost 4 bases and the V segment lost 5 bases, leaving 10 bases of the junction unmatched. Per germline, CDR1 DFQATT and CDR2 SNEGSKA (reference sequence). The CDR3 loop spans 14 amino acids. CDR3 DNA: TGCAGTGCTTCCGGACGAGCGGGAGAGTACGAGCAGTACTTC. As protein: CSASGRAGEYEQYF.

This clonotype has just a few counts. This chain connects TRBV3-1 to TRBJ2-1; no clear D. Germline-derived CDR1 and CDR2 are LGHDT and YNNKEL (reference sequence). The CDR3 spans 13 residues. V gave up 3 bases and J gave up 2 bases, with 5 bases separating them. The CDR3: CASSHGAYNEQFF. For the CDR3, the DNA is TGTGCCAGCAGCCACGGAGCCTACAATGAGCAGTTCTTC.

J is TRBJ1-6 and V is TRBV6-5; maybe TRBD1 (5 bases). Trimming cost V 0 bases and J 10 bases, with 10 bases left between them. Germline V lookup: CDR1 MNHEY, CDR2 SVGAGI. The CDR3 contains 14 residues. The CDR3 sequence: CASSYSRGFSPLHF. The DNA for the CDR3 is TGTGCCAGCAGTTACTCGAGGGGATTCTCACCCCTCCACTTT.

For the CDR3, the DNA is TGTGCCATCAGTGAGTCTACCGGCCCTGGGGAAGAGCAGTACTTC. It translates to CAISESTGPGEEQYF. This chain joins TRBV10-3 and TRBJ2-5; D remains ambiguous. Trimming cost V 0 bases and J 11 bases, with 19 bases left between them. The CDR3 covers 15 residues. Germline assignment: CDR1 ENHRY and CDR2 SYGVKD.

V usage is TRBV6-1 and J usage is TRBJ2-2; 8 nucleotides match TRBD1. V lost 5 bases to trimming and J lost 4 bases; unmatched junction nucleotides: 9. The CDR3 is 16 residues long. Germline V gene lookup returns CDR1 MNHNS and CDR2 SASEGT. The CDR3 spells CASSPPGQGGTGELFF. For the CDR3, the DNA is TGTGCCAGCAGTCCGCCCGGACAGGGTGGCACCGGGGAGCTGTTTTTT.

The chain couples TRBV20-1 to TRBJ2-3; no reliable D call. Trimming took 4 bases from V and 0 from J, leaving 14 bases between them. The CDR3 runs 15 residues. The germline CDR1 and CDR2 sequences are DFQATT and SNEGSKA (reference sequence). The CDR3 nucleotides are TGCAGTGCTAAATGGACCCGGGTGAGCACAGATACGCAGTATTTT. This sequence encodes CSAKWTRVSTDTQYF.

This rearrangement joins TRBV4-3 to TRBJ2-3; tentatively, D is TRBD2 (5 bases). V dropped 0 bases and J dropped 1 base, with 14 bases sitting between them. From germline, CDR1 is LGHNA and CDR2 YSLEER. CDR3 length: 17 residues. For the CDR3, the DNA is TGCGCCAGCAGCCAAGATCGGAGGCAGGCGGGCACAGATACGCAGTATTTT. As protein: CASSQDRRQAGTDTQYF.

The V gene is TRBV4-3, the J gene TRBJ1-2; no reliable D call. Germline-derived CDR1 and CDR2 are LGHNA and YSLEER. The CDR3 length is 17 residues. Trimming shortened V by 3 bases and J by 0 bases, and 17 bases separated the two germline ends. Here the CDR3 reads CASSHASSDVTNYGYTF. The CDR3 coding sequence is TGCGCCAGCAGCCATGCGTCTTCGGACGTTACTAACTATGGCTACACCTTC.

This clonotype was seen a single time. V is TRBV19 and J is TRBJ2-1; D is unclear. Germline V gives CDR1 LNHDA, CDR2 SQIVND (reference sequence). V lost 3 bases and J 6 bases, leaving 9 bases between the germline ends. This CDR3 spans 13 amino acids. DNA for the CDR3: TGTGCCAGTAGTATCAACCCCGTCAATGAGCAGTTCTTC. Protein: CASSINPVNEQFF.

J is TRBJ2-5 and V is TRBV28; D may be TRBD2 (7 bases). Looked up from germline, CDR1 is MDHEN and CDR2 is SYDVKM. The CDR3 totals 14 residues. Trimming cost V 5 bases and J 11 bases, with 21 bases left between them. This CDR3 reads CASSVGQGAGEQYF. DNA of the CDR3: TGTGCCAGCAGTGTGGGACAAGGGGCGGGGGAGCAGTACTTC.

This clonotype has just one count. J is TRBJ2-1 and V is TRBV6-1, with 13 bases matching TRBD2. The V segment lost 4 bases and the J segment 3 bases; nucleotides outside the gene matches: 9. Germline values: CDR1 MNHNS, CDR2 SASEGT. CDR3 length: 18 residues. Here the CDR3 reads CASSGGKLAGGGYNEQFF. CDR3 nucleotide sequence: TGTGCCAGCAGTGGAGGGAAACTAGCGGGAGGGGGCTACAATGAGCAGTTCTTC.

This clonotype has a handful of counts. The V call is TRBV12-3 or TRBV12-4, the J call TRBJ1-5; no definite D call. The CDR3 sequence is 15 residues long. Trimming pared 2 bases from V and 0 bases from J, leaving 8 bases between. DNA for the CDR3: TGTGCCAGCAGTTTAAACAGCCCTAGCAATCAGCCCCAGCATTTT. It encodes CASSLNSPSNQPQHF.